Following are 19 T cell receptor beta chains from one sample sequenced in a study of T-cell reconstitution after alpha-beta-depleted transplantation in children. The TCRbeta library was prepared with unique molecular identifiers. TCRdb re-analysed the PCR reads in MiXCR, keeping a single row per CDR3 protein. In the table there are around 300,000 distinct CDR3 sequences, around a tenth of which are singletons. The sample here was peripheral blood, taken 180 days after TCRalphabeta/CD19-depleted stem cell transplant. These receptors came from a male patient aged 2-10 years who had a stem cell transplant for chronic granulomatous disease, so the T cells may come from the graft donor.

Of note for this clonotype: A much larger clone is a single base away; this may be a read error. The genes are TRBV6-5 and TRBJ2-3; D may be TRBD2 (7 bases). CDR1 MNHEY and CDR2 SVGAGI come from the germline V gene. This CDR3 spans 14 amino acids. DNA of the CDR3: TGTGCCAGCAGTTACGGGGGGGCTACAGATACGCGGTATTTT. Its protein is CASSYGGATDTRYF.

As for this clonotype: Mismatch with germline at one junction end may stem from a read error. This chain uses TRBV7-3 with TRBJ2-7; D is unclear. The CDR3 length is 12 residues. Germline V CDR1 and CDR2: SGHTA, FQGTGA. The CDR3: CARSPETYEQYF. In DNA, the CDR3 is TGTGCCCGCAGCCCCGAGACCTACGAGCAGTACTTC.

This clonotype was seen only a few times. This chain uses TRBV28 with TRBJ1-2; 7 nucleotides align to TRBD1. Trimming took 6 bases from V and 5 from J; bases not matched to a gene: 12. Germline-derived CDR1 and CDR2 are MDHEN and SYDVKM. CDR3 length equals 15 residues. This CDR3 reads CASSPSDREVYGYTF. Written as DNA, the CDR3 is TGTGCCAGCAGCCCCTCAGACAGGGAGGTTTATGGCTACACCTTC.

Of note for this clonotype: This may be a read error, as it is one base from a much larger clone. J is TRBJ2-6 and V is TRBV11-2, with TRBD1 matching 9 bases. CDR1 is SGHAT, CDR2 FQNNGV, per germline. CDR3 length: 19 residues. The CDR3 region is CASRKIRDRDLSGANVVTF. As DNA, the CDR3 is TGTGCCAGCAGAAAAATCCGGGACAGGGACCTCTCTGGGGCCAACGTCGTGACTTTC.

This clonotype was counted ten times or more. This chain connects TRBV16 to TRBJ1-1; TRBD1 might be the D (5 bases). Germline CDR1 KGHSY, CDR2 FQNENV. The V and J ends lost 0 bases and 1 base respectively, with 9 bases between them. There are 15 residues in the CDR3. This CDR3 is CASSQSYRKNTEAFF. CDR3 sequence (DNA): TGTGCCAGCAGCCAATCCTACAGGAAGAACACTGAAGCTTTCTTT.

This clonotype was counted at least ten times. V is TRBV9 and J is TRBJ2-7; D may match TRBD1 or TRBD2 (5 bases each). The CDR3 contains 15 residues. The ends were cut back, 3 bases at V and 6 bases at J, with 19 bases in the middle. CDR1 is SGDLS and CDR2 is YYNGEE in the germline V gene. The CDR3 sequence: CASSAWDRHGSEQYF. The CDR3 nucleotides are TGTGCCAGCAGCGCCTGGGACCGCCACGGTTCCGAGCAGTACTTC.

This clonotype was observed at least ten times. This rearrangement joins TRBV6-5 to TRBJ2-1; either TRBD1 or TRBD2 may supply D (6 bases each). The CDR3 loop spans 17 amino acids. CDR1 and CDR2 from the germline V gene are MNHEY and SVGAGI. The V end was cut by 2 bases, the J end by 9 bases, with 23 bases between. CDR3 sequence: CASSYGQGGNRAGEQFF. Written as DNA, the CDR3 is TGTGCCAGCAGTTACGGGCAGGGAGGCAACAGGGCGGGTGAGCAGTTCTTC.

At least ten counts were recorded for this clonotype. V and J are TRBV6-5 and TRBJ1-6; D might be TRBD1 (5 bases). The CDR3 is made up of 16 amino acids. V lost 0 bases to trimming and J lost 4 bases, with 10 bases between them. From germline, CDR1 is MNHEY and CDR2 SVGAGI. In nucleotides, the CDR3 is TGTGCCAGCAGTTACTCGATCGGGGCTTATAATTCACCCCTCCACTTT. Translated: CASSYSIGAYNSPLHF.

The chain joins TRBV5-1 to TRBJ2-7; D may correspond to TRBD1 or TRBD2 (5 bases each). The V gene lost 3 bases and the J gene lost 4 bases, with 11 bases spanning the gap. This CDR3 is built from 13 residues. Germline CDR1 is SGHRS and CDR2 is YFSETQ. CDR3 in DNA: TGCGCCAGCAGCTACGTAGGGGAGTACGAGCAGTACTTC. It yields the protein CASSYVGEYEQYF.

This clonotype has at least ten counts. This rearrangement joins TRBV7-9 to TRBJ1-3; no firm D call. The CDR3 totals 14 residues. Between the trimmed V and J ends, which lost 3 bases and 9 bases, there was a span of 15 bases. Looked up from germline, CDR1 is SEHNR and CDR2 is FQNEAQ (reference sequence). Here the CDR3 DNA reads TGTGCCAGCAGCTTCCCCCTCCTAGAGGGCACCATATATTTT. It codes for CASSFPLLEGTIYF.

This clonotype was seen at least ten times. This rearrangement joins TRBV5-1 to TRBJ2-7; 11 bases map to TRBD2. Germline CDR1 SGHRS, CDR2 YFSETQ. The CDR3 covers 16 residues. The V segment lost 4 bases and the J segment 5 bases; nucleotides outside the gene matches: 11. The CDR3 region has the DNA TGCGCCAGCAGCCCTCGGCTAGCGGGAGGATTCCACGAGCAGTACTTC. This codes for CASSPRLAGGFHEQYF. The entire variable domain, with the rest obtained from reference TRBV5-1 and TRBJ2-7, is as follows: KAGVTQTPRYLIKTRGQQVTLSCSPISGHRSVSWYQQTPGQGLQFLFEYFSETQRNKGNFPGRFSGRQFSNSRSEMNVSTLELGDSALYLCASSPRLAGGFHEQYFGPGTRLTVT.

There are many counts of this clonotype. The chain is built from TRBV28 and TRBJ2-1, with TRBD2 identical over 7 bases. Per germline, CDR1 MDHEN and CDR2 SYDVKM. This CDR3 has 13 amino acids. V dropped 6 bases and J dropped 6; count of bases not matched to a gene: 5. The CDR3 loop reads CASSFLAANEQFF. Written as DNA, the CDR3 is TGTGCCAGCAGCTTCCTAGCGGCCAATGAGCAGTTCTTC.

This clonotype appeared many times. V and J are TRBV5-1 and TRBJ2-7; the D gene is possibly TRBD1 (5 bases). Germline lookup yields CDR1 SGHRS and CDR2 YFSETQ. Trimming cost V 4 bases and J 3 bases, with 11 bases left between them. The CDR3 loop spans 13 amino acids. DNA of the CDR3: TGCGCCAGCAGCCTAGTGGGGCTCTACGAGCAGTACTTC. The encoded protein is CASSLVGLYEQYF.

The chain recombines TRBV19 with TRBJ2-1, with D maybe TRBD2 (6 bases). Germline V gene sequence: CDR1 LNHDA, CDR2 SQIVND (reference sequence). Trimming pared 7 bases from V and 4 bases from J, leaving 23 bases between. The length of the CDR3 is 17 residues. CDR3 sequence (DNA): TGTGCCAGTAAAATAGGGGTAGGAGGGGTGGATTACAATGAGCAGTTCTTC. This gives the protein CASKIGVGGVDYNEQFF.

This clonotype appeared many times. V and J are TRBV6-2 or TRBV6-3 and TRBJ2-5, with D unclear. V lost 5 bases to trimming and J lost 1 base, with 14 bases between them. Germline V CDR1 and CDR2: MNHEY, SVGEGT. The length of the CDR3 is 15 residues. DNA for the CDR3: TGTGCCAGCAGTGACGGGCAGCCTGGCCAAGAGACCCAGTACTTC. Encoded protein: CASSDGQPGQETQYF.

This clonotype was counted at least ten times. This sequence joins TRBV12-3 or TRBV12-4 and TRBJ2-3; no reliable D call. CDR3 length equals 13 residues. Between the trimmed V and J ends, which lost 3 bases and 3 bases, there was a span of 7 bases. The CDR3 DNA follows: TGTGCCAGCAGTTTGCGAAGGACAGATACGCAGTATTTT. Translating it yields CASSLRRTDTQYF.

This clonotype occurred many times. This chain uses TRBV7-2 with TRBJ2-2, with D tentatively TRBD2 (6 bases). Germline-derived CDR1 and CDR2 are SGHTA and FQGNSA. CDR3 size: 17 residues. Trimming pared 3 bases from V and 2 bases from J, leaving 16 bases between. CDR3 residues: CASSFYKAGLNTGELFF. Here the CDR3 DNA reads TGTGCCAGCAGCTTCTATAAAGCGGGCCTTAACACCGGGGAGCTGTTTTTT.

Ten or more counts support this clonotype. The chain couples TRBV3-1 to TRBJ2-3; 7 bases map to TRBD2. The germline V gene has CDR1 LGHDT and CDR2 YNNKEL (reference sequence). This CDR3 comprises 14 residues. V gave up 4 bases and J gave up 5 bases; unmatched junction bases: 6. Here the CDR3 reads CASSPTLAVDTQYF. The CDR3 nucleotides are TGTGCCAGCAGCCCAACCCTAGCGGTAGATACGCAGTATTTT.

This clonotype was counted only a few times. J is TRBJ2-5 and V is TRBV5-1, with TRBD2 identical over 8 bases. The CDR3 length is 16 residues. V lost 4 bases to trimming and J lost 1 base; unmatched junction nucleotides: 9. Looked up from germline, CDR1 is SGHRS and CDR2 is YFSETQ. The CDR3 coding sequence is TGCGCCAGCAGCCTACTTAGCGGGGTGGGCCAAGAGACCCAGTACTTC. Its translation is CASSLLSGVGQETQYF.